Each of the 16 T cell receptor beta chains below was sequenced from the same sample in a study of blood T cell repertoires in COVID-19. The protocol was immunoSEQ multiplex PCR, while the TCRdb copy is restricted to in-frame clones and leaves out a portion. The sample includes around 140,000 clones, 88% of them seen just once. Sample: peripheral blood. These receptors were obtained from a man between 65 and 85 years old with active COVID-19.

V usage is TRBV3-1 (or the pseudogene TRBV3-2) and J usage is TRBJ1-5; D not resolved. This CDR3 is built from 14 residues. V was trimmed by 1 base and J by 4 bases, leaving 8 bases between them. The germline CDR1 and CDR2 sequences are LGHDT and YNNKEL (reference sequence). Here the CDR3 reads CASSQGHANQPQHF. The CDR3 DNA follows: TGTGCCAGCAGCCAAGGCCACGCGAATCAGCCCCAGCATTTT.

This clone has just a few counts. The genes are TRBV7-3 and TRBJ1-6; 7 nucleotides align to TRBD1. J gave up 7 bases and V 5 bases, and 5 bases lay outside the gene matches. CDR3 length equals 14 residues. Germline CDR1 and CDR2: SGHTA and FQGTGA. The CDR3 DNA is TGTGCCAGCAGCCAAACAGGGGCGAATTCACCCCTCCACTTT. This translates into CASSQTGANSPLHF.

The V call is TRBV28, the J call TRBJ2-7; 8 bases match TRBD2. Per the germline V gene, CDR1 is MDHEN and CDR2 is SYDVKM. The CDR3 sequence is 14 residues long. J was trimmed by 3 bases and V by 5 bases; bases with no gene match: 6. The DNA for the CDR3 is TGTGCCAGCAGTATAGCGGGGAGACGCTACGAGCAGTACTTC. It is translated as CASSIAGRRYEQYF.

V is TRBV4-1 and J is TRBJ2-3, with TRBD2 identical over 11 bases. The CDR3 sequence is 15 residues long. The V gene end was trimmed by 0 bases and the J gene end by 14 bases; junction bases not matched to a gene: 10. Germline CDR1 MGHRA, CDR2 YSYEKL. CDR3 protein: CASSQDGISGRASYF. In DNA form, the CDR3 reads TGCGCCAGCAGCCAAGATGGGATTAGCGGGAGGGCCTCGTATTTT.

The V gene is TRBV28, the J gene TRBJ1-1, with D possibly being TRBD1 (6 bases). This CDR3 comprises 17 residues. The V gene lost 2 bases and the J gene lost 0 bases, with 16 bases spanning the gap. Germline-derived CDR1 and CDR2 are MDHEN and SYDVKM. CDR3 DNA sequence: TGTGCCAGCAGTTTAGAGGGGGGGACCACAGTGAACACTGAAGCTTTCTTT. It encodes CASSLEGGTTVNTEAFF.

This chain uses TRBV6-5 with TRBJ1-1, with D possibly TRBD1 on 5 matching bases. The CDR3 is 14 amino acids. V was clipped by 10 bases and J by 2 bases, with 17 bases between them. The V gene's germline CDR1 is MNHEY and CDR2 SVGAGI. DNA of the CDR3: TGTGCCACCACTCCGCGGGGCCCAAACACTGAAGCTTTCTTT. Translation gives CATTPRGPNTEAFF.

This chain uses TRBV6-6 with TRBJ2-7, with TRBD1 identical over 10 bases. This CDR3 region has 15 residues. Germline V gene sequence: CDR1 MNHNY, CDR2 SVGAGI (reference sequence). J lost 2 bases, V lost 4 bases, and 5 bases had no gene match. The CDR3 DNA sequence: TGTGCCAGCAGTTCCCCGGACAGGGGGACCTACGAGCAGTACTTC. Translation: CASSSPDRGTYEQYF.

Points on this clone: Compared with germline, one end of the junction differs, possibly owing to a read error. This sequence joins TRBV28 and TRBJ1-2; 7 bases match TRBD1. Germline V CDR1 and CDR2: MDHEN, SYDVKM. This CDR3 region has 13 residues. The CDR3 reads CASREGQAYGCTF. The CDR3 bases are TGTGCCAGCAGAGAAGGACAGGCCTATGGCTGCACCTTC.

This rearrangement joins TRBV15 to TRBJ2-1; maybe TRBD2 (6 bases). The CDR3 has 16 residues. V was pared by 5 bases and J by 8 bases, with 22 bases between. The V gene's germline CDR1 is LNHNV and CDR2 YYDKDF (reference sequence). CDR3 sequence (DNA): TGTGCCACCAGCGGCCTAGTCCTCTCCGGGAGCGATGAGCAGTTCTTC. It yields the protein CATSGLVLSGSDEQFF.

The rearrangement uses TRBV28 and TRBJ1-1; 9 nucleotides line up with TRBD1. Germline CDR1 is MDHEN and CDR2 is SYDVKM. J was trimmed by 11 bases and V by 5 bases; bases with no gene match: 6. The CDR3 has 12 residues. This CDR3 reads CASSTGGPGAFF. As DNA, the CDR3 is TGTGCCAGCAGTACAGGGGGCCCGGGGGCTTTCTTT.

This clone is a singleton in its sample. The genes are TRBV18 and TRBJ1-1; TRBD1 agrees at 10 bases. Germline loops: CDR1 KGHSH, CDR2 LQKENI. There are 15 residues in the CDR3. With V trimmed by 4 bases and J by 2 bases, 4 bases remained unmatched. In DNA, the CDR3 is TGTGCCAGCTCACGTGGGACAGGGGATAACACTGAAGCTTTCTTT. Residues: CASSRGTGDNTEAFF.

This chain uses TRBV29-1 with TRBJ1-2, with 8 bases matching TRBD1. Trimming took 0 bases from V and 6 from J; bases not matched to a gene: 9. Looked up from germline, CDR1 is SQVTM and CDR2 is ANQGSEA. The CDR3 is 15 amino acids. The CDR3 reads CSVEDPDRGTDGYTF. CDR3 DNA: TGCAGCGTTGAAGATCCCGACAGGGGAACGGATGGCTACACCTTC.

The chain uses TRBV5-1 and TRBJ2-3; 12 bases line up with TRBD2. Germline V gene sequence: CDR1 SGHRS, CDR2 YFSETQ. The CDR3 loop spans 20 amino acids. The V segment lost 3 bases and the J segment 0 bases; nucleotides outside the gene matches: 14. CDR3 protein: CASSYRQRTSGRTSTDTQYF. Written as DNA, the CDR3 is TGCGCCAGCAGCTACCGTCAAAGAACTAGCGGGAGGACTAGCACAGATACGCAGTATTTT.

This clone was found once. The chain employs TRBV3-1 (or the pseudogene TRBV3-2) and TRBJ2-7; weak D call: TRBD2 (6 bases). The CDR3 contains 14 residues. The germline CDR1 and CDR2 sequences are LGHDT and YNNKEL (reference sequence). V dropped 4 bases and J dropped 2 bases, with 12 bases sitting between them. The CDR3 region has the DNA TGTGCCAGCAGCCGCGGGACGGGGGCCTACGAGCAGTACTTC. Its translation: CASSRGTGAYEQYF.

This chain connects TRBV6-5 to TRBJ2-7; 7 positions match TRBD1. V gave up 3 bases and J gave up 2 bases; unmatched junction bases: 4. The V gene's germline CDR1 is MNHEY and CDR2 SVGAGI. The CDR3 has 14 residues. DNA of the CDR3: TGTGCCAGCAGTTATCGGGACAGAGCCTACGAGCAGTACTTC. Its protein is CASSYRDRAYEQYF.

The chain has TRBV10-3 and TRBJ2-3; TRBD2 agrees at 8 bases. The CDR3 runs to 19 residues. Germline CDR1 and CDR2: ENHRY and SYGVKD. V shed 4 bases, J shed 2 bases, and the junction held 17 bases outside the gene matches. CDR3 in DNA: TGTGCCATCAGTGCCGGGGAGGGGGAGGCACTAGCGGCCACAGATACGCAGTATTTT. Its translation: CAISAGEGEALAATDTQYF.